This paragraph reports one T cell receptor beta chain. CDR1 LGHDT and CDR2 YNNKEL come from the germline V gene (reference sequence). The ends were cut back, 1 base at V and 8 bases at J, with 7 bases in the middle. This CDR3 is built from 12 residues. The data belong to a study of T-cell reconstitution after alpha-beta-depleted transplantation in children. The library targeted TCRbeta and was prepared with unique molecular identifiers. MiXCR was run by TCRdb on the PCR reads, yielding one entry per CDR3 protein. The sample consists of more than 450,000 distinct CDR3 sequences, approximately 20% of them appearing once.

The material sequenced was PBMCs from the stem cell graft donor, taken from the stem cell graft. The receptor comes from a human donor who donated a stem cell graft to a child with acute lymphoblastic leukemia. The rearrangement joins TRBV3-1 to TRBJ2-3; no clear D gene. The CDR3 loop is CASSQVKGTQYF. CDR3 in DNA: TGTGCCAGCAGCCAAGTCAAGGGTACGCAGTATTTT.